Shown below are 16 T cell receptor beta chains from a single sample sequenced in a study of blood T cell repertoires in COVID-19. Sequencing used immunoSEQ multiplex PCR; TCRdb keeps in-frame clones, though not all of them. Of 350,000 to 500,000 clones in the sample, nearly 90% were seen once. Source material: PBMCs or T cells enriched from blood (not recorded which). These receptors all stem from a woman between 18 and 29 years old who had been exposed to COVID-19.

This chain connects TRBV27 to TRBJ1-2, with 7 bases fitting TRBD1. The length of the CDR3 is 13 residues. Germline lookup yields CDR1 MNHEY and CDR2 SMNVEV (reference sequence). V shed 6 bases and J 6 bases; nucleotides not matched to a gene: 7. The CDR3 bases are TGTGCCAGCAGCCCCAGGGGGGAGGATGGCTACACCTTC. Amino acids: CASSPRGEDGYTF.

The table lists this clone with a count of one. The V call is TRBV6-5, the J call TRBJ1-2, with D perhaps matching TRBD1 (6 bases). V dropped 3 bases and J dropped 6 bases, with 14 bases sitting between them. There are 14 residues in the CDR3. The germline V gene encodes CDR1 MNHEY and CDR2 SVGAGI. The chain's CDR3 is CASSYRTAGHGYTF. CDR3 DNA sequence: TGTGCCAGCAGTTATCGGACAGCGGGGCATGGCTACACCTTC.

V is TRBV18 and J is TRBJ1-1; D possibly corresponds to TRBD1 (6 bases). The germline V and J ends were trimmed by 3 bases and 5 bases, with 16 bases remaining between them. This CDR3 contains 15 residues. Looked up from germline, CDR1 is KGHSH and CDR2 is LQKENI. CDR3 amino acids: CASSPRGGAPTEAFF. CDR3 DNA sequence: TGTGCCAGCTCACCTCGGGGGGGGGCGCCTACTGAAGCTTTCTTT.

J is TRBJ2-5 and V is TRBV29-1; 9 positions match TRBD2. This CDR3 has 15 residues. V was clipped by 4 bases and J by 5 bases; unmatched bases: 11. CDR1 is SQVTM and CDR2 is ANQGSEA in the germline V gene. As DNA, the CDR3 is TGCAGCGTTGGGGGTTTAGCGGGAGTCGGGGAGACCCAGTACTTC. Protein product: CSVGGLAGVGETQYF.

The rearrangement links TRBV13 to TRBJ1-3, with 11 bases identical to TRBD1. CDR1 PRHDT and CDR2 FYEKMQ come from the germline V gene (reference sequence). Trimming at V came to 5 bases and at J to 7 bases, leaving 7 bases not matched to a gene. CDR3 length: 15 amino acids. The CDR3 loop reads CASSPWGQGENTIYF. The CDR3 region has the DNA TGTGCCAGCAGCCCCTGGGGACAGGGGGAGAACACCATATATTTT.

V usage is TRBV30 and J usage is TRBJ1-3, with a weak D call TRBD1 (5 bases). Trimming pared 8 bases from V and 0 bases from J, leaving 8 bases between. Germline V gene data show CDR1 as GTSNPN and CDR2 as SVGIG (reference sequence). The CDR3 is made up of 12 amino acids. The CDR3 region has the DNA TGTGCCAGGGGTCTCTCTGGAAACACCATATATTTT. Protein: CARGLSGNTIYF.

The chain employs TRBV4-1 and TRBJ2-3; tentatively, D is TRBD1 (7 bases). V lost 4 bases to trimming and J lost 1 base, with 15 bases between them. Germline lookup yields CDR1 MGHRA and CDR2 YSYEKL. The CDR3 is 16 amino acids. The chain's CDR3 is CASSPPGRGGTDTQYF. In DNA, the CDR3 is TGCGCCAGCAGCCCCCCTGGCAGGGGGGGCACAGATACGCAGTATTTT.

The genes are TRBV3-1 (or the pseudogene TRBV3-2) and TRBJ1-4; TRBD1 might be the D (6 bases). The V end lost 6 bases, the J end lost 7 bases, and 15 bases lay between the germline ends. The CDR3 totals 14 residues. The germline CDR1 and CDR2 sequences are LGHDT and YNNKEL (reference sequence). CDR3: CASSLQGVSEKLFF. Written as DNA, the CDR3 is TGTGCCAGCAGTTTACAGGGCGTGAGTGAAAAACTGTTTTTT.

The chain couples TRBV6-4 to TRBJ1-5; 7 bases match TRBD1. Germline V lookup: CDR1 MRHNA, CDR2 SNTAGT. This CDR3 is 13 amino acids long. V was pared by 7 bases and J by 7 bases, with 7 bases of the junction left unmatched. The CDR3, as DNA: TGTGCCAGCACCGGGACAGAGGCACAGCCCCAGCATTTT. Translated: CASTGTEAQPQHF.

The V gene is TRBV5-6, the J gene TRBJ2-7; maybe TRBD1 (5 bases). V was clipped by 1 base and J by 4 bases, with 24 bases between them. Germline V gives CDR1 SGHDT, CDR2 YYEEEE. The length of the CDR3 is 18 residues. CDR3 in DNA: TGTGCCAGCAGCTTGTTCGGCCAGGGAAAGAGATTAGGGTACGAGCAGTACTTC. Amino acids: CASSLFGQGKRLGYEQYF. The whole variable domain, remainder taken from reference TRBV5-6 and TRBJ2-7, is DAGVTQSPTHLIKTRGQQVTLRCSPKSGHDTVSWYQQALGQGPQFIFQYYEEEERQRGNFPDRFSGHQFPNYSSELNVNALLLGDSALYLCASSLFGQGKRLGYEQYFGPGTRLTVT.

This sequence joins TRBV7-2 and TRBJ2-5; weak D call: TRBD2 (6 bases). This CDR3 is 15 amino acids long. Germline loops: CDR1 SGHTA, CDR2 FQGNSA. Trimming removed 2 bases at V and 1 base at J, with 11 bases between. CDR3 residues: CASSLFGGTQETQYF. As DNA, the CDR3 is TGTGCCAGCAGCTTATTTGGGGGGACCCAAGAGACCCAGTACTTC.

CDR3 residues: CARIRGSGNTIYF. The CDR3, as DNA: TGTGCGAGGATCAGGGGGTCTGGAAACACCATATATTTT. The rearrangement links TRBV6-5 to TRBJ1-3, with 7 bases lining up with TRBD1. Germline-derived CDR1 and CDR2 are MNHEY and SVGAGI. The CDR3 is made up of 13 amino acids.

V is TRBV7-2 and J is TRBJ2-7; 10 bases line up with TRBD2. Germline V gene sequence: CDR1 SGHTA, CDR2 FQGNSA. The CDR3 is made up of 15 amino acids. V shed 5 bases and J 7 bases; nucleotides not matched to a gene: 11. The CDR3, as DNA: TGTGCCAGCAGCCGGACCCTAGCGGGAGAAGGGGAGCAGTACTTC. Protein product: CASSRTLAGEGEQYF. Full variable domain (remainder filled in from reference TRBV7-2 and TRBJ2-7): GAGVSQSPSNKVTEKGKDVELRCDPISGHTALYWYRQSLGQGLEFLIYFQGNSAPDKSGLPSDRFSAERTGGSVSTLTIQRTQQEDSAVYLCASSRTLAGEGEQYFGPGTRLTVT.

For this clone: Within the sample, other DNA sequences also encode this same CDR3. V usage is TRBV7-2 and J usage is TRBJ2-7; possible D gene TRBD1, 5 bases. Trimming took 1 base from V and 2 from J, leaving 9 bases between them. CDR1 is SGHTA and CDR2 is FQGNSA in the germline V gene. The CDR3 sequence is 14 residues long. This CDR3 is CASSLGQGTYEQYF. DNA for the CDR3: TGTGCCAGCAGCTTAGGCCAGGGAACCTACGAGCAGTACTTC.

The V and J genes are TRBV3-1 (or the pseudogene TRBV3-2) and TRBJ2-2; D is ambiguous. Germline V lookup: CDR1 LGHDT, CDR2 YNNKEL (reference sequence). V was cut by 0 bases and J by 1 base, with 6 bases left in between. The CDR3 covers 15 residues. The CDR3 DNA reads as TGTGCCAGCAGCCAAGAAGGAGTGAACACCGGGGAGCTGTTTTTT. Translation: CASSQEGVNTGELFF.

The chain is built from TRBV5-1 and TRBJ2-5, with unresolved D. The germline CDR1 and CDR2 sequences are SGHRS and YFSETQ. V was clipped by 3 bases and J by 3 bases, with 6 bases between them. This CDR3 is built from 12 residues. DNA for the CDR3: TGCGCCAGCAGCTACTCCGAAGAGACCCAGTACTTC. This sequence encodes CASSYSEETQYF. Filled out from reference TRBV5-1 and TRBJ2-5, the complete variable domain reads KAGVTQTPRYLIKTRGQQVTLSCSPISGHRSVSWYQQTPGQGLQFLFEYFSETQRNKGNFPGRFSGRQFSNSRSEMNVSTLELGDSALYLCASSYSEETQYFGPGTRLLVL.